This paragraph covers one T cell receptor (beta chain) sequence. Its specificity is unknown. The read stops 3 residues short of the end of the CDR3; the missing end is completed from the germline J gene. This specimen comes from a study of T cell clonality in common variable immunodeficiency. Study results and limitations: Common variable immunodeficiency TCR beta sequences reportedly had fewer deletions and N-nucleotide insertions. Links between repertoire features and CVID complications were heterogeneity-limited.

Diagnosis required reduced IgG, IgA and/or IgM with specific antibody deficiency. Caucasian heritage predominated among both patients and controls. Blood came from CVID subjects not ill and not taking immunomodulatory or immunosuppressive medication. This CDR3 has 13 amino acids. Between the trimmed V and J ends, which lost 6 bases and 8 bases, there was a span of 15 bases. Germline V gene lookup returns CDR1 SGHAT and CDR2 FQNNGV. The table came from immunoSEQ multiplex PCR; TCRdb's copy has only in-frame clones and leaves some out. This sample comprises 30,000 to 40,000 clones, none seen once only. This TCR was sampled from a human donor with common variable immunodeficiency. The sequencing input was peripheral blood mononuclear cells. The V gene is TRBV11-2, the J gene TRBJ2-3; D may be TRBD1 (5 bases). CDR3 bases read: TGTGCCAGCAGTCCAAGGGGTGACCGTACG. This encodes CASSPRGDRT. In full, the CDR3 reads CASSPRGDRTQYF.